A single T cell receptor beta chain is shown here with its context. Its antigen is not known. These data originate in a study of EBV T-cell therapy then PD-1 blockade in nasopharyngeal carcinoma. The assay was immunoSEQ multiplex PCR, and TCRdb's table has in-frame clones only and misses some. The data hold about 20,000 clones, with roughly four fifths observed a single time. Deletions cut 1 base from V and 4 bases from J, with 10 bases between. Germline-derived CDR1 and CDR2 are LGHNA and YSLEER. The CDR3 is 14 residues long. Time point denoted: 266 days after commencement of treatment, after nivolumab therapy. As for treatment: AdE1-LMPpoly-expanded autologous EBV-specific T-cell therapy followed by anti-PD-1 nivolumab.

Sequences were derived from CD8+ T cells from blood, sampled at roughly day 250 from a patient whose treatment included autologous EBV-specific T cells and nivolumab. This TCR came from a man aged 40-49 years with nasopharyngeal carcinoma. This chain connects TRBV4-3 to TRBJ1-2, with a weak D call TRBD1 (5 bases). The CDR3 coding sequence is TGCGCCAGCAGCCAAGCTACGGGGGTCTATGGCTACACCTTC. Translating gives CASSQATGVYGYTF.